The 22 T cell receptor beta chains in this list originate from one sample, sequenced in a study of blood T cell repertoires in COVID-19. Here immunoSEQ multiplex PCR was the method, and the copy in TCRdb shows in-frame clones only, minus some. This sample has hundreds of thousands of clones, with more than 75% found just once. Source material: PBMCs or T cells enriched from blood (not recorded which). The source is a man in his 60s who had recovered from COVID-19.

The gene calls are TRBV7-3 and TRBJ2-1; D unclear. The CDR3 runs 16 residues. Germline V CDR1 and CDR2: SGHTA, FQGTGA. Between the trimmed V and J ends, which lost 5 bases and 4 bases, there was a span of 18 bases. In nucleotides, the CDR3 is TGTGCCAGCAGCCCCAAGCCGATCATACGTTACAATGAGCAGTTCTTC. It is translated as CASSPKPIIRYNEQFF.

J is TRBJ1-6 and V is TRBV7-8; 7 nucleotides agree with TRBD1. There are 15 residues in the CDR3. Germline V gene lookup returns CDR1 SGHVS and CDR2 FQNEAQ. J lost 9 bases, V lost 5 bases, and 10 bases had no gene match. CDR3 region: CASSPRTGLGSPLHF. Here the CDR3 DNA reads TGTGCCAGCAGCCCCCGGACAGGCCTGGGTTCACCCCTCCACTTT.

V usage is TRBV27 and J usage is TRBJ2-5, with D unresolved. The germline gives CDR1 MNHEY, CDR2 SMNVEV (reference sequence). Trimming took off 0 bases at V and 5 bases at J, with 10 bases between the two ends. CDR3 length equals 14 residues. The CDR3 reads CASSLSFFGETQYF. The CDR3, as DNA: TGTGCCAGCAGTTTATCCTTCTTCGGGGAGACCCAGTACTTC.

V gene TRBV5-4 combines with J gene TRBJ2-2, with 8 bases that match TRBD2. Germline assignment: CDR1 SGHNT and CDR2 YYREEE (reference sequence). The CDR3 has 16 amino acids. The trim removed 0 bases at V and 2 bases at J, leaving 3 bases unmatched. CDR3 nucleotide sequence: TGTGCCAGCAGCTTGGGAGCGGGGGATAACACCGGGGAGCTGTTTTTT. This codes for CASSLGAGDNTGELFF.

This chain uses TRBV27 with TRBJ2-3; D remains unclear. Germline CDR1 MNHEY, CDR2 SMNVEV (reference sequence). The V end lost 1 base, the J end lost 4 bases, and 6 bases lay between the germline ends. The CDR3 length is 13 residues. The CDR3 nucleotides read TGTGCCAGCAGTTTATATTGGCCAGATACGCAGTATTTT. Its protein product is CASSLYWPDTQYF.

The chain is built from TRBV7-9 and TRBJ2-5; maybe TRBD2 (5 bases). Germline loops: CDR1 SEHNR, CDR2 FQNEAQ (reference sequence). The germline V and J ends were trimmed by 8 bases and 1 base, with 14 bases remaining between them. This CDR3 comprises 14 residues. This CDR3 reads CASGRGSPQETQYF. For the CDR3, the DNA is TGTGCCAGCGGCCGTGGGAGCCCCCAAGAGACCCAGTACTTC.

Concerning this clone itself: The junction departs from germline at one end; a sequencing error may be responsible. The V call is TRBV7-7, the J call TRBJ2-7, with D perhaps matching TRBD1 (6 bases). The germline gives CDR1 SSHAT, CDR2 FNYEAQ (reference sequence). The CDR3 totals 13 residues. CDR3 region: CASSLSGDYEQYF. CDR3 nucleotide sequence: TGTGCTAGCAGCTTATCAGGGGACTACGAGCAGTACTTC.

J is TRBJ2-1 and V is TRBV7-6; tentative D call: TRBD1 (6 bases). Germline V gene sequence: CDR1 SGHVS, CDR2 FNYEAQ. The CDR3 is 15 residues long. V shed 5 bases and J shed 4 bases, with 15 bases lying between them. CDR3 in DNA: TGTGCCAGCAGCCCCAGGGGCAGGCAATACAATGAGCAGTTCTTC. Translated, it gives CASSPRGRQYNEQFF.

The count of this clone is one. The rearrangement uses TRBV19 and TRBJ1-4; TRBD1 matches 11 bases. This CDR3 spans 15 amino acids. The J segment lost 8 bases and the V segment lost 6 bases, leaving 8 bases of the junction unmatched. In germline, CDR1 is LNHDA, CDR2 SQIVND (reference sequence). The DNA of the CDR3 is TGTGCCAGTAGGCGGACAGGGGGCTCTCACGAAAAACTGTTTTTT. It encodes CASRRTGGSHEKLFF. The full variable domain, completed using reference TRBV19 and TRBJ1-4, is DGGITQSPKYLFRKEGQNVTLSCEQNLNHDAMYWYRQDPGQGLRLIYYSQIVNDFQKGDIAEGYSVSREKKESFPLTVTSAQKNPTAFYLCASRRTGGSHEKLFFGSGTQLSVL.

The chain links TRBV7-8 to TRBJ2-7; unclear D gene. V was shortened by 0 bases and J by 0 bases, with 9 bases between the two germline ends. CDR3 length: 15 amino acids. Germline V gene sequence: CDR1 SGHVS, CDR2 FQNEAQ. The CDR3 DNA is TGTGCCAGCAGCTTAGCGCGGCTGATCTCCTACGAGCAGTACTTC. Translation: CASSLARLISYEQYF.

The chain uses TRBV4-3 and TRBJ1-1; no reliable D call. V dropped 1 base and J dropped 5 bases, with 11 bases sitting between them. Germline CDR1 reads LGHNA; CDR2 reads YSLEER. CDR3 length equals 14 residues. CDR3 loop: CASSQAPWETEAFF. The CDR3 DNA sequence: TGCGCCAGCAGCCAAGCACCATGGGAGACTGAAGCTTTCTTT.

This chain links TRBV7-9 with TRBJ1-2, with 7 bases matching TRBD1. Losses at the gene ends were 0 bases for V and 2 bases for J; bases not matched to a gene: 6. Germline CDR1 is SEHNR and CDR2 is FQNEAQ (reference sequence). This CDR3 contains 16 residues. CDR3 sequence: CASSLAPLDRNYGYTF. CDR3 coding DNA: TGTGCCAGCAGCTTAGCTCCCCTGGACAGGAACTATGGCTACACCTTC.

The chain is built from TRBV7-9 and TRBJ2-7; 12 bases are shared with TRBD2. The CDR3 sequence is 16 residues long. Germline values: CDR1 SEHNR, CDR2 FQNEAQ (reference sequence). J gave up 3 bases and V 5 bases, and 8 bases lay outside the gene matches. The CDR3 is CASSPNRLAGVYEQYF. The CDR3 coding sequence is TGTGCCAGCAGCCCGAACAGACTAGCGGGAGTCTACGAGCAGTACTTC.

The V call is TRBV19, the J call TRBJ1-6; 7 bases are a match to TRBD1. V was pared by 7 bases and J by 6 bases, with 9 bases of the junction left unmatched. The CDR3 runs 15 residues. Per the germline V gene, CDR1 is LNHDA and CDR2 is SQIVND (reference sequence). The CDR3 bases are TGTGCCAGTACCCCGGGGGGGACAGTTAATTCACCCCTCCACTTT. Residues: CASTPGGTVNSPLHF.

V usage is TRBV7-8 and J usage is TRBJ1-4, with D uncertain. Germline loops: CDR1 SGHVS, CDR2 FQNEAQ. The ends were cut back, 2 bases at V and 5 bases at J, with 6 bases in the middle. The CDR3 has 13 residues. The CDR3 reads CASSLSRNEKLFF. CDR3 nucleotide sequence: TGTGCCAGCAGCTTATCACGGAATGAAAAACTGTTTTTT.

This chain connects TRBV4-3 to TRBJ1-3; 7 bases map to TRBD1. The CDR3 spans 14 residues. The V gene's germline CDR1 is LGHNA and CDR2 YSLEER. Trimming cost V 4 bases and J 4 bases; bases outside gene matches: 4. The CDR3 loop reads CASSPRTGGNTIYF. CDR3 coding DNA: TGCGCCAGCAGCCCCCGGACAGGAGGAAACACCATATATTTT.

The chain uses TRBV13 and TRBJ1-1, with TRBD1 identical over 8 bases. Germline CDR1 and CDR2: PRHDT and FYEKMQ (reference sequence). The V segment lost 2 bases and the J segment 2 bases; nucleotides outside the gene matches: 10. The CDR3 spans 17 residues. DNA for the CDR3: TGTGCCAGCAGCTTACCACAGGGGGGATGGCGAAACACTGAAGCTTTCTTT. Protein product: CASSLPQGGWRNTEAFF.

The gene calls are TRBV4-2 and TRBJ1-1, with D tentatively TRBD1 (5 bases). Per the germline V gene, CDR1 is LGHNA and CDR2 is YNFKEQ. The CDR3 consists of 13 residues. Trimming pared 1 base from V and 5 bases from J, leaving 8 bases between. The CDR3 sequence: CASSQGGVTEAFF. The CDR3 coding sequence is TGTGCCAGCAGCCAAGGGGGGGTTACTGAAGCTTTCTTT.

The DNA for the CDR3 is TGTGCCAGCTCACCACCTCAGGGGGCGCCCGGGGAGCTGTTTTTT. Protein sequence: CASSPPQGAPGELFF. This rearrangement joins TRBV18 to TRBJ2-2; 8 nucleotides agree with TRBD1. From germline, CDR1 is KGHSH and CDR2 LQKENI. This CDR3 has 15 amino acids. The V segment lost 0 bases and the J segment 6 bases; nucleotides outside the gene matches: 3. Drawing the rest from reference TRBV18 and TRBJ2-2, the complete variable domain is NAGVMQNPRHLVRRRGQEARLRCSPMKGHSHVYWYRQLPEEGLKFMVYLQKENIIDESGMPKERFSAEFPKEGPSILRIQQVVRGDSAAYFCASSPPQGAPGELFFGEGSRLTVL.

This rearrangement joins TRBV7-2 to TRBJ2-7; weak D call: TRBD2 (6 bases). Germline CDR1 SGHTA, CDR2 FQGNSA. The V end lost 2 bases, the J end lost 2 bases, and 10 bases lay between the germline ends. There are 14 residues in the CDR3. CDR3: CASSLYRGTYEQYF. The CDR3, as DNA: TGTGCCAGCAGCTTATACCGGGGGACCTACGAGCAGTACTTC.

The chain uses TRBV18 and TRBJ1-1; unclear D gene. The CDR3 consists of 14 residues. Germline CDR1 reads KGHSH; CDR2 reads LQKENI. The germline V and J ends were trimmed by 3 bases and 4 bases, with 12 bases remaining between them. The CDR3 DNA sequence: TGTGCCAGCTCACCTCCGTCGCCGGGCACTGAAGCTTTCTTT. Amino acid sequence: CASSPPSPGTEAFF.

This chain connects TRBV15 to TRBJ1-4, with 8 bases fitting TRBD1. With 5 bases clipped from V and 7 bases from J, the junction kept 3 bases outside the gene matches. Germline V gene sequence: CDR1 LNHNV, CDR2 YYDKDF (reference sequence). This CDR3 comprises 13 residues. The CDR3 nucleotides are TGTGCCACCAGCTCTACAGGGGGTGAAAAACTGTTTTTT. It yields the protein CATSSTGGEKLFF.